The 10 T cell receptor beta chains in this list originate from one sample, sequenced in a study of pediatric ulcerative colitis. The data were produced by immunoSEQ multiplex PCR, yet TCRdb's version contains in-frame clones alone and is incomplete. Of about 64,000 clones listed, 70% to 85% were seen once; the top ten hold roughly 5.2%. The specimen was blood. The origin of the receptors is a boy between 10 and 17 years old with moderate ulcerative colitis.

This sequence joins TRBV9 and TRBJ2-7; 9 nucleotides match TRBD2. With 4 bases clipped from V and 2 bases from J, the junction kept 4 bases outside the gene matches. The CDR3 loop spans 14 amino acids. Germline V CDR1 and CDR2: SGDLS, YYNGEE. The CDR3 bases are TGTGCCAGCAGCCCGACTAGCGGCCCCTACGAGCAGTACTTC. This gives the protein CASSPTSGPYEQYF.

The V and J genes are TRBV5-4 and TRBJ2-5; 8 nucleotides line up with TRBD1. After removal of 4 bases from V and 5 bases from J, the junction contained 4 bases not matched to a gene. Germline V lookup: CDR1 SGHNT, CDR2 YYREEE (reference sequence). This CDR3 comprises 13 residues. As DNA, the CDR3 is TGTGCCAGCAGCCAGGGACAGGAGGAGACCCAGTACTTC. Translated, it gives CASSQGQEETQYF. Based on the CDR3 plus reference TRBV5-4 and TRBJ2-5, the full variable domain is ETGVTQSPTHLIKTRGQQVTLRCSSQSGHNTVSWYQQALGQGPQFIFQYYREEENGRGNFPPRFSGLQFPNYSSELNVNALELDDSALYLCASSQGQEETQYFGPGTRLLVL.

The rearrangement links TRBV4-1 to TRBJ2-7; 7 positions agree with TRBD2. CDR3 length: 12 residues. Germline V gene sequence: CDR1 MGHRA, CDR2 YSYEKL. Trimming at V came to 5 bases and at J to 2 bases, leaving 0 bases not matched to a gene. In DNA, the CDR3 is TGCGCCAGCAGCGGGGGGGCCTACGAGCAGTACTTC. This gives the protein CASSGGAYEQYF.

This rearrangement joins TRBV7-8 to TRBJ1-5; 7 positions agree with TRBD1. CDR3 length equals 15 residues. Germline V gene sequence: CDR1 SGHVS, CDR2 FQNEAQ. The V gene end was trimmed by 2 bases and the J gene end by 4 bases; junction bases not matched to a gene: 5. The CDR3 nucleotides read TGTGCCAGCAGCTTAAGCACAGGGGTAAATCAGCCCCAGCATTTT. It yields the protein CASSLSTGVNQPQHF.

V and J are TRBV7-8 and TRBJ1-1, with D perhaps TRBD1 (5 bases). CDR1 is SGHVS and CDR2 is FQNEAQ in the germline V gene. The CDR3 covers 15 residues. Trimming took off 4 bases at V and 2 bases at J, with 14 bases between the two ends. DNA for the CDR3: TGTGCCAGCAGCTCGGGGGAAAGGGGAAACACTGAAGCTTTCTTT. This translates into CASSSGERGNTEAFF. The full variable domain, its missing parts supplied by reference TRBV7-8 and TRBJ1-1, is GAGVSQSPRYKVAKRGQDVALRCDPISGHVSLFWYQQALGQGPEFLTYFQNEAQLDKSGLPSDRFFAERPEGSVSTLKIQRTQQEDSAVYLCASSSGERGNTEAFFGQGTRLTVV.

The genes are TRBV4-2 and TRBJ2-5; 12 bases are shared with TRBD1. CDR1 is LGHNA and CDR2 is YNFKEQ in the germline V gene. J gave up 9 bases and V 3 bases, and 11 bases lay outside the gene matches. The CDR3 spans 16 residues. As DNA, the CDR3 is TGTGCCAGCAGCCAGGACGGGACAGGGGGCGATACGGCCCAGTACTTC. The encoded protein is CASSQDGTGGDTAQYF.

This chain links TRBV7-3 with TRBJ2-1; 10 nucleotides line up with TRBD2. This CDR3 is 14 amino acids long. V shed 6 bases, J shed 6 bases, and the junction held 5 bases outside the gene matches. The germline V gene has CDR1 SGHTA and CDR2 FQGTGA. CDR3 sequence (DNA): TGTGCCAGCAGACTAGCGGGAATCTCCAATGAGCAGTTCTTC. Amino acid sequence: CASRLAGISNEQFF.

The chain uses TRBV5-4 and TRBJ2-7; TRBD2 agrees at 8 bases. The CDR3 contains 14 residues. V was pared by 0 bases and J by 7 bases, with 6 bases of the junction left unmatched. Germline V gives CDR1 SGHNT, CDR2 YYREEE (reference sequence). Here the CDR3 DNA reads TGTGCCAGCAGCTTGGTTCCGGGAGGGCGTGAGCAGTACTTC. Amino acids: CASSLVPGGREQYF.

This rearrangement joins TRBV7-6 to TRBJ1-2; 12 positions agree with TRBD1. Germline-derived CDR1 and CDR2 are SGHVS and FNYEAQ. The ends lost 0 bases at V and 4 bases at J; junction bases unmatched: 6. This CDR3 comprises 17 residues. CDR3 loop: CASSLAGQGANRYGYTF. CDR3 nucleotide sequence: TGTGCCAGCAGCTTAGCGGGACAGGGGGCGAATCGCTATGGCTACACCTTC.

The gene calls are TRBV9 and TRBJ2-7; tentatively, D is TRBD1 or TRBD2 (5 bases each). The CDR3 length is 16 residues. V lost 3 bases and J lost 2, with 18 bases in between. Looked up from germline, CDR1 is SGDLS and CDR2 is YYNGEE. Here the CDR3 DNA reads TGTGCCAGCAGCGCCTGGGGGATGGGGAGACCCTACGAGCAGTACTTC. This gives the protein CASSAWGMGRPYEQYF.